The 26 T cell receptor beta chains below come from one sample, sequenced in a study of lymphopenia after photon versus proton radiotherapy. Clones were sequenced by immunoSEQ multiplex PCR, and TCRdb holds only the in-frame ones, with some missing. The table records some 44,000 clones, approximately 82% of them present only once. The sequencing used peripheral blood, collected from a patient treated with proton-based radiotherapy. Source of these receptors: a woman in her sixties or seventies with pancreatic cancer.

V usage is TRBV7-2 and J usage is TRBJ2-3; weak D call: TRBD2 (5 bases). Germline lookup yields CDR1 SGHTA and CDR2 FQGNSA. This CDR3 has 17 amino acids. V was shortened by 0 bases and J by 4 bases, with 17 bases between the two germline ends. CDR3 nucleotides: TGTGCCAGCAGCTTAGCGCCACAGCGGAGCTCCCCAGATACGCAGTATTTT. Residues: CASSLAPQRSSPDTQYF.

This clone appeared once. The V gene is TRBV6-1, the J gene TRBJ2-5, with TRBD1 matching over 11 bases. The germline V gene has CDR1 MNHNS and CDR2 SASEGT. The J segment lost 5 bases and the V segment lost 6 bases, leaving 8 bases of the junction unmatched. This CDR3 spans 15 amino acids. This chain's CDR3 is CASRKGTGGGETQYF. As DNA, the CDR3 is TGTGCCAGCAGGAAAGGGACAGGGGGAGGGGAGACCCAGTACTTC.

This clone was observed a few times. The chain combines TRBV5-1 with TRBJ2-2; 7 nucleotides align to TRBD2. The J segment lost 5 bases and the V segment lost 4 bases, leaving 8 bases of the junction unmatched. The CDR3 runs to 15 residues. Germline V gene sequence: CDR1 SGHRS, CDR2 YFSETQ. CDR3 in DNA: TGCGCCAGCAGCCCAGCAGCGGGATGGACCGGGGAGCTGTTTTTT. This encodes CASSPAAGWTGELFF. Together with reference TRBV5-1 and TRBJ2-2, the CDR3 gives the full variable domain: KAGVTQTPRYLIKTRGQQVTLSCSPISGHRSVSWYQQTPGQGLQFLFEYFSETQRNKGNFPGRFSGRQFSNSRSEMNVSTLELGDSALYLCASSPAAGWTGELFFGEGSRLTVL.

The chain employs TRBV6-6 and TRBJ2-1, with TRBD1 as a possible D gene (5 bases). CDR3 length equals 15 residues. Germline CDR1 MNHNY, CDR2 SVGAGI (reference sequence). V lost 4 bases and J 6 bases, leaving 16 bases between the germline ends. This CDR3 reads CASSFNPGLGNEQFF. The CDR3 DNA sequence: TGTGCCAGCAGTTTCAACCCAGGGTTAGGCAATGAGCAGTTCTTC.

The chain links TRBV7-8 to TRBJ2-5; D unclear. This CDR3 region has 14 residues. Germline V gene sequence: CDR1 SGHVS, CDR2 FQNEAQ. V was cut by 2 bases and J by 4 bases, with 11 bases left in between. The CDR3 sequence: CASSLSGLGETQYF. The CDR3 nucleotides read TGTGCCAGCAGCTTAAGTGGGTTGGGAGAGACCCAGTACTTC.

CDR3 sequence: CASSDTGGGGEQYF. The CDR3 nucleotides are TGTGCCAGCAGTGACACGGGAGGGGGAGGCGAGCAGTACTTC. The V and J genes are TRBV6-1 and TRBJ2-7; 8 bases are a match to TRBD2. V was clipped by 3 bases and J by 6 bases; unmatched bases: 7. The length of the CDR3 is 14 residues. Germline V gives CDR1 MNHNS, CDR2 SASEGT.

The V gene is TRBV2, the J gene TRBJ2-1, with 8 bases fitting TRBD2. Germline V lookup: CDR1 SNHLY, CDR2 FYNNEI. The CDR3 covers 14 residues. V shed 4 bases and J 9 bases; nucleotides not matched to a gene: 8. CDR3 amino acids: CASSGGLERSEQFF. CDR3 DNA: TGTGCCAGCAGTGGGGGACTAGAAAGGTCTGAGCAGTTCTTC.

The chain carries TRBV7-2 and TRBJ1-5, with D possibly being TRBD1 (6 bases). This CDR3 comprises 15 residues. V was pared by 7 bases and J by 6 bases, with 19 bases between. Germline assignment: CDR1 SGHTA and CDR2 FQGNSA. The CDR3 coding sequence is TGTGCCAGCAAACAAGGGGGAGCAATATCTCAGCCCCAGCATTTT. Translated: CASKQGGAISQPQHF.

The chain employs TRBV6-5 and TRBJ1-6; TRBD1 is a possible D gene (5 bases). The CDR3 contains 14 residues. The V gene's germline CDR1 is MNHEY and CDR2 SVGAGI. V was trimmed by 6 bases and J by 9 bases, leaving 15 bases between them. CDR3 sequence reads: CASSLRVLGSPLHF. In DNA, the CDR3 is TGTGCCAGCAGCCTCAGGGTGTTAGGTTCACCCCTCCACTTT.

This clone was observed once. The chain employs TRBV10-3 and TRBJ2-1; TRBD2 aligns across 7 bases. This CDR3 is 15 amino acids long. V lost 4 bases to trimming and J lost 3 bases; unmatched junction nucleotides: 6. Per germline, CDR1 ENHRY and CDR2 SYGVKD. The CDR3 sequence: CAISGWTRNYNEQFF. CDR3 sequence (DNA): TGTGCCATCAGTGGATGGACTAGGAACTACAATGAGCAGTTCTTC.

The chain recombines TRBV29-1 with TRBJ2-1; TRBD1 matches 10 bases. V shed 1 base and J 8 bases; nucleotides not matched to a gene: 2. This CDR3 comprises 13 residues. From germline, CDR1 is SQVTM and CDR2 ANQGSEA. The CDR3 is CSVEGTGGDEQFF. The CDR3 DNA sequence: TGCAGCGTTGAAGGGACAGGGGGGGATGAGCAGTTCTTC.

The genes are TRBV27 and TRBJ2-2; unclear D gene. In germline, CDR1 is MNHEY, CDR2 SMNVEV (reference sequence). V was cut by 2 bases and J by 4 bases, with 11 bases left in between. There are 15 residues in the CDR3. Here the CDR3 DNA reads TGTGCCAGCAGTTTAGTCGCGACGAGCACCGGGGAGCTGTTTTTT. Encoded protein: CASSLVATSTGELFF.

The gene calls are TRBV7-9 and TRBJ1-1; D is unresolved. The CDR3 covers 14 residues. V lost 6 bases and J 0 bases, leaving 11 bases between the germline ends. Germline CDR1 reads SEHNR; CDR2 reads FQNEAQ (reference sequence). The CDR3 DNA sequence: TGTGCCAGCAGACTTTCTGTGGTGAACACTGAAGCTTTCTTT. It translates to CASRLSVVNTEAFF. Combining the CDR3 with reference TRBV7-9 and TRBJ1-1 gives the whole variable domain DTGVSQNPRHKITKRGQNVTFRCDPISEHNRLYWYRQTLGQGPEFLTYFQNEAQLEKSRLLSDRFSAERPKGSFSTLEIQRTEQGDSAMYLCASRLSVVNTEAFFGQGTRLTVV.

V is TRBV18 and J is TRBJ1-2; D unclear. With 0 bases removed from V and 8 bases from J, the gap between germline ends came to 13 bases. The CDR3 length is 14 residues. The germline V gene encodes CDR1 KGHSH and CDR2 LQKENI. The CDR3 protein is CASSPPDRRWGYTF. The CDR3 DNA reads as TGTGCCAGCTCACCACCGGACCGCCGGTGGGGCTACACCTTC.

This clone has just a few counts. The chain is built from TRBV12-2 and TRBJ1-6. TRBV12-2 is annotated as a pseudogene. The CDR3 has 15 residues. CDR3 protein: CASRCRSLRISPLHF. The CDR3 DNA sequence: TGTGCAAGTCGCTGTAGGAGCCTTAGAATTTCACCCCTCCACTTT.

This sequence joins TRBV7-3 and TRBJ2-5; a possible D gene is TRBD1 (6 bases). The CDR3 consists of 14 residues. Trimming pared 5 bases from V and 4 bases from J, leaving 14 bases between. Germline lookup yields CDR1 SGHTA and CDR2 FQGTGA. The CDR3 loop is CASSPNRDIETQYF. DNA of the CDR3: TGTGCCAGCAGCCCTAACAGGGACATAGAGACCCAGTACTTC. Filled out from reference TRBV7-3 and TRBJ2-5, the complete variable domain reads GAGVSQTPSNKVTEKGKYVELRCDPISGHTALYWYRQSLGQGPEFLIYFQGTGAADDSGLPNDRFFAVRPEGSVSTLKIQRTERGDSAVYLCASSPNRDIETQYFGPGTRLLVL.

This clone turned up a few times. The gene calls are TRBV5-5 and TRBJ1-2; 7 nucleotides align to TRBD1. This CDR3 region has 13 residues. Germline CDR1 reads SGHKS; CDR2 reads YYEKEE (reference sequence). Trimming cost V 3 bases and J 3 bases; bases outside gene matches: 2. The CDR3 nucleotides read TGTGCCAGCAGCTGGGGGACAGACTATGGCTACACCTTC. Its protein is CASSWGTDYGYTF.

In the case of this clone: Because the CDR3's place on the DNA is in doubt, the DNA is left out and the CDR3 is given as listed by TCRdb. This chain joins TRBV2 and TRBJ1-1. Germline V lookup: CDR1 SNHLY, CDR2 FYNNEI. The CDR3 has 16 residues if both end residues are counted. The CDR3 loop is CASSTSGGRQGSEAFF.

CDR3 region: CASSNCRGVGTDTQYF. The CDR3 DNA follows: TGTGCCAGCAGCAATTGTCGCGGGGTGGGCACAGATACGCAGTATTTT. The J gene is TRBJ2-3, the V gene TRBV21-1; the table's D call TRBD2 went unverified against the DNA. TRBV21-1 is shown as a pseudogene. This CDR3 has 16 residues.

The chain is built from TRBV29-1 and TRBJ2-3; D not resolved. From germline, CDR1 is SQVTM and CDR2 ANQGSEA. Trimming took off 4 bases at V and 11 bases at J, with 13 bases between the two ends. This CDR3 comprises 11 residues. CDR3 sequence: CSVAVGEGQYF. DNA of the CDR3: TGCAGCGTTGCGGTCGGCGAAGGGCAGTATTTT.

The chain links TRBV7-3 to TRBJ2-1; D is possibly TRBD2 (5 bases). CDR1 and CDR2 (germline): SGHTA, FQGTGA. The V gene lost 4 bases and the J gene lost 0 bases, with 10 bases spanning the gap. This CDR3 is 15 amino acids long. CDR3 sequence: CASSSSGNSYNEQFF. The CDR3 DNA reads as TGTGCCAGCAGCTCGAGCGGAAACTCCTACAATGAGCAGTTCTTC.

This clone was seen only a few times. This chain links TRBV7-2 with TRBJ1-3; D perhaps matches TRBD1 (6 bases). The CDR3 is 15 amino acids. The V end was cut by 6 bases, the J end by 0 bases, with 12 bases between. Germline V gene sequence: CDR1 SGHTA, CDR2 FQGNSA. In nucleotides, the CDR3 is TGTGCCAGCAGTTCGGACAGCAGCTCTGGAAACACCATATATTTT. Its translation is CASSSDSSSGNTIYF.

This clone came up a few times. The chain combines TRBV7-2 with TRBJ2-5; 12 bases are a match to TRBD2. CDR1 and CDR2 (germline): SGHTA, FQGNSA. V was clipped by 5 bases and J by 5 bases; unmatched bases: 6. CDR3 length: 15 residues. The CDR3 DNA is TGTGCCAGCAGCGAGACTAGCGGGAGCCCCGAGACCCAGTACTTC. This codes for CASSETSGSPETQYF.

This clone was observed a few times. This chain connects TRBV19 to TRBJ1-4; D call uncertain. The CDR3 covers 14 residues. CDR1 is LNHDA, CDR2 SQIVND, per germline (reference sequence). Trimming cost V 7 bases and J 1 base, with 10 bases left between them. Written as DNA, the CDR3 is TGTGCCAGTATATCCACTGAAACTAATGAAAAACTGTTTTTT. Translation: CASISTETNEKLFF.

The chain's CDR3 is CASSFVGGRGTGNEQFF. In nucleotides, the CDR3 is TGTGCCAGCAGCTTCGTTGGCGGGAGGGGAACGGGGAATGAGCAGTTCTTC. This chain connects TRBV7-2 to TRBJ2-1, with TRBD2 identical over 9 bases. The ends lost 3 bases at V and 7 bases at J; junction bases unmatched: 13. Germline CDR1 is SGHTA and CDR2 is FQGNSA. The CDR3 has 17 amino acids. The whole variable domain, filled in from reference TRBV7-2 and TRBJ2-1, reads GAGVSQSPSNKVTEKGKDVELRCDPISGHTALYWYRQSLGQGLEFLIYFQGNSAPDKSGLPSDRFSAERTGGSVSTLTIQRTQQEDSAVYLCASSFVGGRGTGNEQFFGPGTRLTVL.

The chain is built from TRBV19 and TRBJ1-1; TRBD1 aligns across 7 bases. The CDR3 extends over 17 amino acids. Looked up from germline, CDR1 is LNHDA and CDR2 is SQIVND (reference sequence). The V and J ends lost 3 bases and 1 base, in that order; junction bases with no gene match: 11. CDR3 sequence reads: CASSIWPPGQKNTEAFF. CDR3 nucleotide sequence: TGTGCCAGTAGTATCTGGCCCCCGGGACAGAAGAACACTGAAGCTTTCTTT.